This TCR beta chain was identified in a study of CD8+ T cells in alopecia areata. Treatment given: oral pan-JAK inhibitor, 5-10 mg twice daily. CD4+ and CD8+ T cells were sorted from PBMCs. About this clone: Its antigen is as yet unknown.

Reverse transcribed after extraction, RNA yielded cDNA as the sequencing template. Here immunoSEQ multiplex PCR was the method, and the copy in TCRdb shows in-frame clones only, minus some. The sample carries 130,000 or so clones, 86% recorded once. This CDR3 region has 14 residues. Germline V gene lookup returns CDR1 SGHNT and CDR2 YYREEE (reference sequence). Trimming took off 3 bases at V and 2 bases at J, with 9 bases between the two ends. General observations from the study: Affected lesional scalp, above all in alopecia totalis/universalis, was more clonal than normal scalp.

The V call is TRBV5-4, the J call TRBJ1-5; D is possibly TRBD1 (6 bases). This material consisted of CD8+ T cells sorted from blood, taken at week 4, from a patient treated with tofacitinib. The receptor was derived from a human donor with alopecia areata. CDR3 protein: CASSSGVGNQPQHF. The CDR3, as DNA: TGTGCCAGCAGCTCAGGGGTGGGCAATCAGCCCCAGCATTTT. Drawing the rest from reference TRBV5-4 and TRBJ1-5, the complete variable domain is ETGVTQSPTHLIKTRGQQVTLRCSSQSGHNTVSWYQQALGQGPQFIFQYYREEENGRGNFPPRFSGLQFPNYSSELNVNALELDDSALYLCASSSGVGNQPQHFGDGTRLSIL.